What follows is one T cell receptor (beta chain) and its context. The assay was immunoSEQ multiplex PCR, and TCRdb's table has in-frame clones only and misses some. The sample holds some 100,000 clones, about 86% seen once. These data are taken from a study of blood T cell repertoires in COVID-19. The length of the CDR3 is 12 residues. The clonotype was recovered from a man between 65 and 85 years old who had recovered from COVID-19. The sample consisted of peripheral blood. This chain uses TRBV12-2 with TRBJ1-4. TRBV12-2 is marked as a pseudogene. CDR3 DNA sequence: TGTGCAAGTCGCTTCTTAAATGAAAAACTGTTTTTT. Translation gives CASRFLNEKLFF.